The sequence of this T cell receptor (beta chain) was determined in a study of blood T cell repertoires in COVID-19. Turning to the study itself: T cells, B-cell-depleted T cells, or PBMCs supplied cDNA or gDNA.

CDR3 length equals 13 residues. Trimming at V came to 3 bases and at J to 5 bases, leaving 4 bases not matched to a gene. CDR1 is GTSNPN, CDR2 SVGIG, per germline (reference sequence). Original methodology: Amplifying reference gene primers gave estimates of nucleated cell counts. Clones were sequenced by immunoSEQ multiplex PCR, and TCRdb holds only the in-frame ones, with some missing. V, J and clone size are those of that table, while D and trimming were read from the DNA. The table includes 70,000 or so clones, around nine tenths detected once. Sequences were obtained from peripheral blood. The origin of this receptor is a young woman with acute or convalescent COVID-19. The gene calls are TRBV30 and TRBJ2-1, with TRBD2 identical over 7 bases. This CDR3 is CAWSGLGDNEQFF. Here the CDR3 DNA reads TGTGCCTGGAGCGGACTAGGGGACAATGAGCAGTTCTTC.